A single sample is the source of the 23 T cell receptor beta chains below, sequenced in a study of regulatory T cells in long-lasting Graves disease. Library construction for TCR beta used iRepertoire HTBI primers and Arm-PCR of CDR3 regions. TCRdb called the multiplex PCR reads again in MiXCR, with one record for every CDR3 protein. Of 450,000 or so distinct CDR3 sequences in the sample, approximately 23% were seen once. The sample's time point: persistent/refractory GD, antithyroid drugs over 5 years with positive TRAb. PBMC RNA was the source of the TCR library. The sequences come from peripheral blood mononuclear cells (PBMCs), collected when the disease was refractory, from a patient treated with antithyroid drugs. All receptors derive from a female donor with Graves disease.

This clonotype was observed many times. The gene calls are TRBV6-5 and TRBJ2-7; 10 nucleotides line up with TRBD2. This CDR3 has 16 residues. V trimming: 4 bases; J trimming: 3 bases; junction bases outside the gene matches: 9. Germline CDR1 and CDR2: MNHEY and SVGAGI. CDR3 protein: CASSSSRTSGYYEQYF. CDR3 DNA: TGTGCCAGCAGTTCTTCTCGGACTAGCGGATACTACGAGCAGTACTTC.

This clonotype was recorded many times. The rearrangement links TRBV29-1 to TRBJ1-5; D might be TRBD1 (6 bases). Trimming pared 4 bases from V and 5 bases from J, leaving 9 bases between. The CDR3 is 12 residues long. Germline CDR1 reads SQVTM; CDR2 reads ANQGSEA. The CDR3 bases are TGCAGCGTTGGGGCAGGGGATCAGCCCCAGCATTTT. Translation gives CSVGAGDQPQHF.

This clonotype was detected many times. The rearrangement uses TRBV7-2 and TRBJ1-2, with 9 bases lining up with TRBD1. CDR1 and CDR2 (germline): SGHTA, FQGNSA. The CDR3 length is 17 residues. With V trimmed by 5 bases and J by 8 bases, 18 bases remained unmatched. CDR3: CASSPRGAGQGFLGYTF. The CDR3, as DNA: TGTGCCAGCAGCCCCCGTGGAGCGGGACAGGGCTTTTTGGGCTACACCTTC.

This clonotype was observed at least ten times. The gene calls are TRBV28 and TRBJ1-1, with D perhaps TRBD1 (5 bases). The CDR3 extends over 15 amino acids. The ends were cut back, 6 bases at V and 0 bases at J, with 14 bases in the middle. Germline values: CDR1 MDHEN, CDR2 SYDVKM. CDR3: CASRLWKGMNTEAFF. The CDR3 nucleotides are TGTGCCAGCAGGCTCTGGAAGGGGATGAACACTGAAGCTTTCTTT.

This clonotype was counted many times. The rearrangement uses TRBV28 and TRBJ2-2; D call uncertain. Trimming removed 4 bases at V and 4 bases at J, with 1 base between. In germline, CDR1 is MDHEN, CDR2 SYDVKM. The CDR3 covers 11 residues. CDR3 sequence reads: CASSSTGELFF. In DNA, the CDR3 is TGTGCCAGCAGTTCCACCGGGGAGCTGTTTTTT.

A few counts support this clonotype. The gene calls are TRBV7-9 and TRBJ2-7, with 12 positions matching TRBD1. Germline V gene sequence: CDR1 SEHNR, CDR2 FQNEAQ (reference sequence). Trimming took 5 bases from V and 5 from J; bases not matched to a gene: 7. CDR3 length equals 15 residues. CDR3 in DNA: TGTGCCAGCAGCGCCTCCGGGACAGGGGGCGACGAGCAGTACTTC. This gives the protein CASSASGTGGDEQYF.

The CDR3: CASSQVGSQSGANVLTF. The CDR3, as DNA: TGCGCCAGCAGCCAAGTAGGAAGCCAGTCTGGGGCCAACGTCCTGACTTTC. This chain joins TRBV4-3 and TRBJ2-6; D gene unclear. Per germline, CDR1 LGHNA and CDR2 YSLEER. V lost 1 base and J 1 base, leaving 11 bases between the germline ends. This CDR3 is built from 17 residues.

This clonotype was detected ten times or more. This chain uses TRBV20-1 with TRBJ2-5; tentatively, D is TRBD2 (6 bases). Germline-derived CDR1 and CDR2 are DFQATT and SNEGSKA (reference sequence). The V and J ends lost 6 bases and 7 bases respectively, with 12 bases between them. This CDR3 spans 11 amino acids. The CDR3 sequence: CSAETGGTQYF. CDR3 nucleotides: TGCAGTGCCGAAACCGGGGGGACCCAGTACTTC.

This chain uses TRBV9 with TRBJ1-1, with D perhaps matching TRBD1 (6 bases). Germline values: CDR1 SGDLS, CDR2 YYNGEE. V was cut by 0 bases and J by 0 bases, with 9 bases left in between. The length of the CDR3 is 15 residues. The CDR3 region has the DNA TGTGCCAGCAGCGTAGGGACAGCTCTGAACACTGAAGCTTTCTTT. It yields the protein CASSVGTALNTEAFF.

This clonotype was picked up many times. V usage is TRBV7-8 and J usage is TRBJ1-2; 8 positions match TRBD1. The CDR3 loop spans 17 amino acids. V shed 5 bases, J shed 5 bases, and the junction held 16 bases outside the gene matches. Germline assignment: CDR1 SGHVS and CDR2 FQNEAQ. The CDR3 reads CASSPSGGAGGGYGYTF. In DNA form, the CDR3 reads TGTGCCAGCAGCCCCTCCGGAGGTGCAGGGGGCGGGTATGGCTACACCTTC.

V gene TRBV27 combines with J gene TRBJ1-1; TRBD1 might be the D (6 bases). The CDR3 consists of 14 residues. CDR1 is MNHEY, CDR2 SMNVEV, per germline (reference sequence). Trimming stripped 3 bases from V and 7 bases from J, with 15 bases between. CDR3 protein: CASSLGYRVGEAFF. The CDR3 region has the DNA TGTGCCAGCAGTTTGGGGTACAGGGTGGGTGAAGCTTTCTTT.

This clonotype has a count of ten or more. The J gene is TRBJ1-5, the V gene TRBV2; D is unresolved. Germline CDR1 reads SNHLY; CDR2 reads FYNNEI. This CDR3 has 17 amino acids. V was trimmed by 2 bases and J by 1 base, leaving 15 bases between them. CDR3 in amino acids: CASSEKVPHSSNQPQHF. CDR3 DNA: TGTGCCAGCAGTGAAAAGGTTCCCCATTCAAGCAATCAGCCCCAGCATTTT.

In regard to this clonotype: A single base separates this from a much larger clone, so it may be a read error. The chain uses TRBV27 and TRBJ1-2, with D possibly TRBD1 on 5 matching bases. Per the germline V gene, CDR1 is MNHEY and CDR2 is SMNVEV (reference sequence). V dropped 2 bases and J dropped 4 bases, with 11 bases sitting between them. This CDR3 is built from 14 residues. CDR3 in DNA: TGTGCCAGCAGTTTAGATAGGGACCGCTATGGCTACACCTTC. Encoded protein: CASSLDRDRYGYTF.

This clonotype occurred many times. The gene calls are TRBV18 and TRBJ2-5; D gene uncertain. Germline CDR1 and CDR2: KGHSH and LQKENI. Trimming took off 5 bases at V and 3 bases at J, with 10 bases between the two ends. The CDR3 covers 13 residues. In DNA form, the CDR3 reads TGTGCCAGCTCAAGGACGGTTAAAGAGACCCAGTACTTC. The encoded protein is CASSRTVKETQYF.

This clonotype appeared many times. This sequence joins TRBV7-2 and TRBJ1-2, with 9 bases fitting TRBD1. CDR3 length equals 15 residues. The V gene's germline CDR1 is SGHTA and CDR2 FQGNSA. V trimming: 4 bases; J trimming: 8 bases; junction bases outside the gene matches: 11. This CDR3 is CASSSRDRASKGYTF. As DNA, the CDR3 is TGTGCCAGCAGCTCCCGGGACAGGGCAAGTAAGGGCTACACCTTC.

V usage is TRBV20-1 and J usage is TRBJ2-1; D unresolved. CDR3 length: 17 residues. The germline V gene has CDR1 DFQATT and CDR2 SNEGSKA (reference sequence). Trimming pared 0 bases from V and 0 bases from J, leaving 15 bases between. CDR3 sequence reads: CSARDSGAPSSYNEQFF. CDR3 coding DNA: TGCAGTGCTAGAGACTCTGGCGCGCCGAGCTCCTACAATGAGCAGTTCTTC.

This clonotype has just a few counts. CDR3 amino acids: CASSLDPWGGRNTEAFF. The CDR3 region has the DNA TGTGCCAGCAGCTTAGACCCCTGGGGGGGGCGGAACACTGAAGCTTTCTTT. The gene calls are TRBV7-2 and TRBJ1-1; D is possibly TRBD1 (6 bases). Germline CDR1 reads SGHTA; CDR2 reads FQGNSA. The V and J ends lost 1 base and 1 base respectively, with 16 bases between them. This CDR3 has 17 residues.

The genes are TRBV6-1 and TRBJ1-3; no clear D. Per germline, CDR1 MNHNS and CDR2 SASEGT. The CDR3 has 15 amino acids. Trimming took off 7 bases at V and 0 bases at J, with 13 bases between the two ends. Here the CDR3 DNA reads TGTGCCAGCACCAAGGCGGGATACTCTGGAAACACCATATATTTT. Translating gives CASTKAGYSGNTIYF.

This clonotype was seen repeatedly, ten times or more. The chain has TRBV19 and TRBJ1-2; 9 bases match TRBD1. This CDR3 has 14 residues. V shed 5 bases, J shed 7 bases, and the junction held 8 bases outside the gene matches. The germline V gene has CDR1 LNHDA and CDR2 SQIVND (reference sequence). The CDR3 is CASSPGQGMGGYTF. The CDR3 nucleotides read TGTGCCAGTAGTCCCGGACAGGGGATGGGTGGCTACACCTTC.

The sample holds many counts of this clonotype. The chain carries TRBV12-3 or TRBV12-4 and TRBJ1-4; D is unclear. The CDR3 is made up of 12 amino acids. Trimming pared 7 bases from V and 7 bases from J, leaving 10 bases between. CDR3 in amino acids: CASTSHSEKLFF. CDR3 DNA sequence: TGTGCCAGCACCTCACACAGTGAAAAACTGTTTTTT.

The CDR3 sequence is CAWSLTVGEQFF. The CDR3 nucleotides read TGTGCCTGGAGTTTAACCGTGGGCGAGCAGTTCTTC. The chain combines TRBV30 with TRBJ2-1, with D hard to call. With 2 bases removed from V and 10 bases from J, the gap between germline ends came to 12 bases. CDR3 length: 12 residues. Germline values: CDR1 GTSNPN, CDR2 SVGIG (reference sequence).

Concerning this clonotype itself: Its ends do not fully match the called genes, so a read error is possible. The V gene is TRBV5-1, the J gene TRBJ1-2, with D maybe TRBD1 (6 bases). Germline CDR1 SGHRS, CDR2 YFSETQ. The CDR3 contains 15 residues. For the CDR3, the DNA is TGTGCCAGCAGCGCGGGACAACCCTCTAACTATGGCTACACCTTC. It encodes CASSAGQPSNYGYTF.

In this sample, this clonotype turned up many times. CDR3 protein: CASSLTGGSPDEQYF. CDR3 DNA sequence: TGCGCCAGCAGCTTAACGGGGGGAAGTCCGGACGAGCAGTACTTC. The genes are TRBV5-1 and TRBJ2-7; 7 bases map to TRBD2. This CDR3 is built from 15 residues. Trimming cost V 2 bases and J 5 bases; bases outside gene matches: 10. Germline assignment: CDR1 SGHRS and CDR2 YFSETQ.